What follows are 26 T cell receptor beta chains derived from one specimen sequenced in a study of cytomegalovirus exposure and HLA in healthy donors. Both 60 Vbeta primers and 13 Jbeta primers went into the PCR. The method was immunoSEQ multiplex PCR; TCRdb's version includes in-frame clones alone and lacks a portion of them. The sample comprises over 150,000 clones, approximately 80% of which are singletons, and approximately 7% rests with the top ten. Sequenced input: PBMCs. The receptors shown here come from a male donor in good health and CMV-seropositive.

This clone has only one observation. V and J are TRBV2 and TRBJ2-1, with D hard to call. The CDR3 loop spans 13 amino acids. Looked up from germline, CDR1 is SNHLY and CDR2 is FYNNEI. Trimming shortened V by 6 bases and J by 7 bases, and 13 bases separated the two germline ends. CDR3 region: CASSLTTGNEQFF. CDR3 bases: TGTGCCAGCAGCCTGACGACTGGTAATGAGCAGTTCTTC.

A note on this clone: At one end, the junction sequence differs from germline, possibly due to a read error. This chain joins TRBV7-9 and TRBJ1-1, with D perhaps matching TRBD1 (5 bases). The CDR3 has 16 amino acids. CDR1 and CDR2 from the germline V gene are SEHNR and FQNEAQ (reference sequence). The CDR3 bases are TGTTCCAGCAGCTCCCTGGGAGGGGACCAGTCCACTGAAGCTTTCTTT. This sequence encodes CSSSSLGGDQSTEAFF.

V is TRBV5-8 and J is TRBJ2-5, with TRBD1 matching 7 bases. CDR3 length equals 15 residues. Losses at the gene ends were 2 bases for V and 1 base for J; bases not matched to a gene: 5. Germline CDR1 reads SGHTS; CDR2 reads YDEGEE. The CDR3 is CASSLQGNIQETQYF. The CDR3 DNA reads as TGTGCCAGCAGCTTACAGGGGAATATCCAAGAGACCCAGTACTTC.

This chain uses TRBV5-5 with TRBJ2-3; D gene uncertain. Between the trimmed V and J ends, which lost 4 bases and 4 bases, there was a span of 10 bases. The CDR3 is 13 residues long. Germline values: CDR1 SGHKS, CDR2 YYEKEE (reference sequence). CDR3 DNA: TGTGCCAGCAGCCTGCAAGGAGCAGATACGCAGTATTTT. It specifies CASSLQGADTQYF. Full variable domain (remainder filled in from reference TRBV5-5 and TRBJ2-3): DAGVTQSPTHLIKTRGQQVTLRCSPISGHKSVSWYQQVLGQGPQFIFQYYEKEERGRGNFPDRFSARQFPNYSSELNVNALLLGDSALYLCASSLQGADTQYFGPGTRLTVL.

J is TRBJ2-1 and V is TRBV6-1, with D unclear. Germline V CDR1 and CDR2: MNHNS, SASEGT. The V end lost 3 bases, the J end lost 1 base, and 10 bases lay between the germline ends. The CDR3 runs to 15 residues. DNA of the CDR3: TGTGCCAGCAGTGAGAATGCAGGATCCTACAATGAGCAGTTCTTC. It encodes CASSENAGSYNEQFF.

The chain has TRBV9 and TRBJ1-1; 7 bases match TRBD1. Germline trimming cut 7 bases from V and 1 base from J; bases unmatched to any gene: 4. The CDR3 sequence is 13 residues long. CDR1 and CDR2 from the germline V gene are SGDLS and YYNGEE. CDR3 amino acids: CASGGTANTEAFF. CDR3 in DNA: TGTGCCAGCGGTGGGACAGCGAACACTGAAGCTTTCTTT.

The rearrangement uses TRBV29-1 and TRBJ2-2, with 9 bases fitting TRBD2. Germline-derived CDR1 and CDR2 are SQVTM and ANQGSEA. The length of the CDR3 is 15 residues. The trim removed 4 bases at V and 4 bases at J, leaving 7 bases unmatched. Written as DNA, the CDR3 is TGCAGCGTTGTTCCTAGCGGGGTCCCCACCGGGGAGCTGTTTTTT. Translating it yields CSVVPSGVPTGELFF.

The CDR3 nucleotides are TGTGCCAGCAGCTCCACAGTTCCCGGGGAGCTGTTTTTT. Translating it yields CASSSTVPGELFF. The genes are TRBV5-4 and TRBJ2-2; no clear D gene. CDR3 size: 13 residues. The V gene lost 3 bases and the J gene lost 6 bases, with 9 bases spanning the gap. Germline V gene lookup returns CDR1 SGHNT and CDR2 YYREEE (reference sequence).

This clone was counted between two and nine times. The chain is built from TRBV7-6 and TRBJ2-3; D gene ambiguous. Trimming took 3 bases from V and 6 from J, leaving 13 bases between them. Germline lookup yields CDR1 SGHVS and CDR2 FNYEAQ. This CDR3 spans 14 amino acids. CDR3 in DNA: TGTGCCAGCAGCTTGCCCGGAGCCTCGGATACGCAGTATTTT. Amino acids: CASSLPGASDTQYF.

V and J are TRBV30 and TRBJ2-7; 8 nucleotides agree with TRBD1. J was trimmed by 2 bases and V by 5 bases; bases with no gene match: 2. Germline V gene lookup returns CDR1 GTSNPN and CDR2 SVGIG (reference sequence). This CDR3 has 12 amino acids. The DNA for the CDR3 is TGTGCCTGGGGGACAGGAGCCTACGAGCAGTACTTC. Translation: CAWGTGAYEQYF.

V and J are TRBV5-5 and TRBJ1-1, with 8 bases fitting TRBD1. Germline V CDR1 and CDR2: SGHKS, YYEKEE (reference sequence). The CDR3 sequence is 15 residues long. Trimming took 5 bases from V and 2 from J; bases not matched to a gene: 8. The CDR3 nucleotides are TGTGCCAGCAGTCCGGTCGGACAGGGTAACACTGAAGCTTTCTTT. Encoded protein: CASSPVGQGNTEAFF.

The chain recombines TRBV9 with TRBJ1-2, with D possibly matching TRBD1 (5 bases). Germline CDR1 SGDLS, CDR2 YYNGEE. There are 14 residues in the CDR3. The ends were cut back, 0 bases at V and 4 bases at J, with 10 bases in the middle. Written as DNA, the CDR3 is TGTGCCAGCAGCGTAGGCGGGGGAGGCTATGGCTACACCTTC. Its translation: CASSVGGGGYGYTF.

The chain recombines TRBV1 with TRBJ1-2; the listed D gene, TRBD1, was not tested against the DNA. TRBV1 is a documented pseudogene. This CDR3 contains 16 residues. Written as DNA, the CDR3 is TGCACCAGCAGCCAAGATGAGGCAGGGCAAGCCTATGGCTACACCTTC. Its protein is CTSSQDEAGQAYGYTF.

The rearrangement joins TRBV14 to TRBJ1-2; the D is unclear. Trimming took 0 bases from V and 8 from J, leaving 13 bases between them. The germline V gene has CDR1 SGHDN and CDR2 FVKESK. The CDR3 contains 14 residues. The CDR3 coding sequence is TGTGCCAGCAGCCAAGAGTTCAGGTCGGGAGGCTACACCTTC. Encoded protein: CASSQEFRSGGYTF.

This chain's CDR3 is CASSFQQGQPQHF. DNA of the CDR3: TGTGCCAGCAGCTTCCAACAGGGCCAGCCCCAGCATTTT. J is TRBJ1-5 and V is TRBV7-2, with D possibly matching TRBD1 (6 bases). V lost 3 bases, J lost 7 bases, and 10 bases lay in between. The CDR3 length is 13 residues. Germline values: CDR1 SGHTA, CDR2 FQGNSA.

The chain carries TRBV7-9 and TRBJ1-1, with D hard to call. Looked up from germline, CDR1 is SEHNR and CDR2 is FQNEAQ (reference sequence). Trimming removed 4 bases from V and 2 bases from J, with 14 bases in between. The CDR3 sequence is 15 residues long. The CDR3 DNA reads TGTGCCAGCAGCTCTACCGTAAGCTTAAACACTGAAGCTTTCTTT. Its translation: CASSSTVSLNTEAFF.

The chain is built from TRBV18 and TRBJ1-1; 9 nucleotides align to TRBD1. CDR1 KGHSH and CDR2 LQKENI come from the germline V gene. CDR3 length: 16 amino acids. J gave up 1 base and V 4 bases, and 7 bases lay outside the gene matches. The CDR3 here is CASSLFSDRGNTEAFF. CDR3 in DNA: TGTGCCAGCTCACTTTTCTCGGACAGGGGGAACACTGAAGCTTTCTTT.

J is TRBJ2-2 and V is TRBV15; 7 nucleotides line up with TRBD1. Germline lookup yields CDR1 LNHNV and CDR2 YYDKDF (reference sequence). This CDR3 has 16 amino acids. Losses at the gene ends were 2 bases for V and 0 bases for J; bases not matched to a gene: 3. CDR3 in DNA: TGTGCCACCAGCAGAACCGGGACAGCGAACACCGGGGAGCTGTTTTTT. Amino acids: CATSRTGTANTGELFF.

Only a few counts were recorded for this clone. The chain recombines TRBV5-6 with TRBJ1-6, with TRBD1 matching 8 bases. The germline gives CDR1 SGHDT, CDR2 YYEEEE. Trimming cost V 5 bases and J 5 bases; bases outside gene matches: 9. This CDR3 is 16 amino acids long. The CDR3: CASSTGRGRNNSPLHF. The CDR3 DNA sequence: TGTGCCAGCAGTACTGGCAGGGGGCGTAATAATTCACCCCTCCACTTT. Supplemented by reference TRBV5-6 and TRBJ1-6, the full variable domain reads DAGVTQSPTHLIKTRGQQVTLRCSPKSGHDTVSWYQQALGQGPQFIFQYYEEEERQRGNFPDRFSGHQFPNYSSELNVNALLLGDSALYLCASSTGRGRNNSPLHFGNGTRLTVT.

This clone has only a few counts. This chain's CDR3 is CASSMGTTGSTGELFF. The CDR3, as DNA: TGTGCCAGTAGTATGGGGACGACAGGGAGCACCGGGGAGCTGTTTTTT. The chain carries TRBV19 and TRBJ2-2; 7 bases agree with TRBD1. The germline V gene encodes CDR1 LNHDA and CDR2 SQIVND (reference sequence). This CDR3 contains 16 residues. The V and J ends lost 3 bases and 4 bases, in that order; junction bases with no gene match: 8.

The chain employs TRBV11-2 and TRBJ2-5, with 9 bases identical to TRBD2. V trimming: 5 bases; J trimming: 7 bases; junction bases outside the gene matches: 23. This CDR3 has 19 residues. Germline V gene data show CDR1 as SGHAT and CDR2 as FQNNGV. The CDR3 region has the DNA TGTGCCAGCAGCCCAGTAAGATTTAGGGCTAGCGGGGTTCCGGGGACCCAGTACTTC. Its translation: CASSPVRFRASGVPGTQYF.

The rearrangement links TRBV6-1 to TRBJ2-7; D is possibly TRBD1 (6 bases). Trimming pared 6 bases from V and 2 bases from J, leaving 17 bases between. The CDR3 consists of 15 residues. Looked up from germline, CDR1 is MNHNS and CDR2 is SASEGT. CDR3 loop: CASRPSQGTPYEQYF. The CDR3 nucleotides are TGTGCCAGCAGACCTTCTCAGGGGACGCCCTACGAGCAGTACTTC.

In the case of this clone: Compared with germline, one end of the junction differs, possibly owing to a read error. The chain has TRBV2 and TRBJ2-7, with 8 bases fitting TRBD2. From germline, CDR1 is SNHLY and CDR2 FYNNEI. This CDR3 region has 16 residues. CDR3 protein: CASNEFGGARSYEQYF. CDR3 bases: TGTGCCAGCAATGAATTCGGGGGGGCAAGAAGTTACGAGCAGTACTTC.

This chain joins TRBV6-1 and TRBJ1-1; 7 nucleotides line up with TRBD1. The J segment lost 5 bases and the V segment lost 3 bases, leaving 9 bases of the junction unmatched. This CDR3 has 15 residues. Germline V CDR1 and CDR2: MNHNS, SASEGT. The CDR3 nucleotides read TGTGCCAGCAGTGATGAAGGGGACAGTCGGACTGAAGCTTTCTTT. This codes for CASSDEGDSRTEAFF.

V is TRBV12-2 and J is TRBJ1-6. TRBV12-2 is flagged as a pseudogene. The CDR3 extends over 15 amino acids. CDR3 region: CASRCGQAANSPLHF. The CDR3 nucleotides are TGTGCAAGTCGCTGCGGGCAGGCTGCAAATTCACCCCTCCACTTT.

This CDR3 is CSAGSEWNEQFF. The CDR3 DNA is TGCAGCGCCGGCTCGGAGTGGAATGAGCAGTTCTTC. The gene calls are TRBV29-1 and TRBJ2-1, with D unclear. Germline V gives CDR1 SQVTM, CDR2 ANQGSEA. This CDR3 region has 12 residues. Trimming took off 7 bases at V and 7 bases at J, with 14 bases between the two ends.